The clone carrying this T cell receptor (beta chain) is classed as medium-sized. Its cognate antigen is unknown. TCRdb passed the multiplex PCR reads through MiXCR, listing each CDR3 protein once. The table lists 20,000 or so distinct CDR3 sequences, about 61% of them singletons. In germline, CDR1 is LNHDA, CDR2 SQIVND (reference sequence). J gave up 1 base and V 3 bases, and 11 bases lay outside the gene matches. This CDR3 has 17 residues. The data originate from a study of breast tumors, draining lymph nodes, adjacent tissues. Study-wide findings and caveats: Tumor and nontumor repertoires were significantly more similar in luminal-like than in basal-like breast cancer. The lymph node origin of tumor T cells was framed as consistent with a hypothesis, not demonstrated. Data fit most tumor T cells coming from lymph node, expanding in tumor. Tumor TCR diversity was below lymph nodes but above nontumor tissue.

The specimen was tumor-adjacent breast tissue. The source of this sequence is a female donor with breast cancer. Some clones in this sample may be carry-over from other donors' samples. This chain joins TRBV19 and TRBJ2-7; 8 bases agree with TRBD1. CDR3 nucleotide sequence: TGTGCCAGTAGTATTAGACCCGGGACAGGTGCTTCCTACGAGCAGTACTTC. Protein product: CASSIRPGTGASYEQYF.